A selection of T cell receptor beta chains follows, all from one sample in a study of T cell responses to AZD1222 COVID-19 vaccine. Sequenced by immunoSEQ multiplex PCR; TCRdb stores in-frame clones only, minus some. The data hold about 140,000 clones, with more than 90% observed a single time. The starting material was peripheral blood, obtained on day 0 of AZD1222 vaccination. Receptors originate from an adult in good health. CDR3s include the opening cysteine and the closing phenylalanine or tryptophan. Each record gives: CDR3 length, clone size, D gene, V gene, J gene, CDR3 protein, CDR3 DNA. A D gene is named only where the DNA matches it firmly. Where a row states a size, it is once, few, many or the class of an expanded clone; other rows omit it.

length: 15
size: NA
D: NA
V: TRBV3-1/TRBV3-2
J: TRBJ1-5
CDR3: CASSATGYSNQPQHF
DNA: TGTGCCAGCAGTGCCACAGGTTATAGCAATCAGCCCCAGCATTTT

length: 14
size: NA
D: TRBD1
V: TRBV2
J: TRBJ1-1
CDR3: CASTGTGVYGEAFF
DNA: TGTGCCAGCACCGGGACAGGGGTTTATGGTGAAGCTTTCTTT

length: 14
size: NA
D: NA
V: TRBV19
J: TRBJ1-3
CDR3: CASSISRAGNTIYF
DNA: TGTGCCAGTAGTATCAGCAGGGCTGGAAACACCATATATTTT

length: 18
size: NA
D: NA
V: TRBV2
J: TRBJ1-4
CDR3: CASSEWGGSGPDGEKLFF
DNA: TGTGCCAGCAGTGAATGGGGGGGTTCTGGCCCCGATGGGGAAAAACTGTTTTTT

length: 14
size: few
D: TRBD1
V: TRBV7-9
J: TRBJ1-1
CDR3: CASSGLTGDTEAFF
DNA: TGTGCCAGCAGTGGACTGACAGGGGACACTGAAGCTTTCTTT

length: 22
size: NA
D: NA
V: TRBV24-1
J: TRBJ1-2
CDR3: CATSDYPPLGQQIQGSQRGYTF
DNA: TGTGCCACCAGTGATTACCCCCCCCTTGGACAACAGATTCAGGGGAGTCAACGTGGCTACACCTTC

length: 15
size: once
D: NA
V: TRBV10-3
J: TRBJ1-3
CDR3: CAIRLGGSSGNTIYF
DNA: TGTGCCATCCGGTTGGGGGGGTCCTCTGGAAACACCATATATTTT

length: 16
size: NA
D: TRBD1
V: TRBV3-1/TRBV3-2
J: TRBJ2-3
CDR3: CASSQSSDRVVDTQYF
DNA: TGTGCCAGCAGCCAATCGTCGGACAGGGTGGTAGATACGCAGTATTTT

length: 15
size: few
D: NA
V: TRBV5-4
J: TRBJ1-5
CDR3: CASSRLPGTNQPQHF
DNA: TGTGCCAGCAGCCGCCTTCCCGGGACCAATCAGCCCCAGCATTTT

length: 15
size: NA
D: NA
V: TRBV14
J: TRBJ1-1
CDR3: CASSQEIGVITEAFF
DNA: TGTGCCAGCAGCCAAGAAATAGGGGTAATCACTGAAGCTTTCTTT

length: 15
size: NA
D: NA
V: TRBV19
J: TRBJ2-7
CDR3: CASSPNRASPYEQYF
DNA: TGTGCCAGTAGTCCAAACAGGGCTTCTCCCTACGAGCAGTACTTC

length: 12
size: NA
D: NA
V: TRBV18
J: TRBJ2-5
CDR3: CASSPTQETQYF
DNA: TGTGCCAGCTCACCAACCCAAGAGACCCAGTACTTC

length: 18
size: NA
D: NA
V: TRBV11-3
J: TRBJ2-5
CDR3: CASTCTTTYRRGRETQYF
DNA: TGTGCCAGCACCTGCACCACGACCTACCGGAGAGGGAGGGAGACCCAGTACTTC

length: 14
size: NA
D: NA
V: TRBV5-4
J: TRBJ2-1
CDR3: CASSFDGAYNEQFF
DNA: TGTGCCAGCAGCTTTGACGGCGCCTACAATGAGCAGTTCTTC

length: 13
size: NA
D: NA
V: TRBV5-5
J: TRBJ1-1
CDR3: CASSLAVHTEAFF
DNA: TGTGCCAGCAGCTTGGCGGTCCACACTGAAGCTTTCTTT

length: 13
size: NA
D: NA
V: TRBV19
J: TRBJ2-1
CDR3: CASSTFGFWEQFF
DNA: TGTGCCAGTAGCACCTTCGGGTTTTGGGAGCAGTTCTTC

length: 15
size: NA
D: NA
V: TRBV7-2
J: TRBJ1-2
CDR3: CASSLKIRFRDGYTF
DNA: TGTGCCAGTAGCTTAAAGATCCGGTTTAGGGATGGCTACACCTTC

length: 15
size: NA
D: TRBD1
V: TRBV4-2
J: TRBJ1-1
CDR3: CASRDRGRLNTEAFF
DNA: TGTGCCAGCAGGGACAGGGGGCGTTTGAACACTGAAGCTTTCTTT

length: 17
size: NA
D: NA
V: TRBV7-2
J: TRBJ2-1
CDR3: CASSPASAGRSYNEQFF
DNA: TGTGCCAGCAGCCCAGCTTCGGCGGGACGATCCTACAATGAGCAGTTCTTC

length: 14
size: NA
D: NA
V: TRBV27
J: TRBJ1-1
CDR3: CASSFIPMNTEAFF
DNA: TGTGCCAGCAGTTTTATCCCCATGAACACTGAAGCTTTCTTT

length: 14
size: NA
D: NA
V: TRBV10-2
J: TRBJ2-1
CDR3: CASSESGSYNEQFF
DNA: TGCGCCAGCAGTGAGTCCGGGTCCTACAATGAGCAGTTCTTC

length: 15
size: few
D: NA
V: TRBV10-3
J: TRBJ2-2
CDR3: CAISEQQGNTGELFF
DNA: TGTGCCATCAGTGAACAACAGGGGAACACCGGGGAGCTGTTTTTT

length: 18
size: NA
D: NA
V: TRBV6-4
J: TRBJ1-2
CDR3: CASSDLGNWVRASGGYTF
DNA: TGTGCCAGCAGTGACTTGGGGAATTGGGTACGGGCAAGTGGGGGCTACACCTTC

length: 15
size: NA
D: NA
V: TRBV11-2
J: TRBJ2-7
CDR3: CASSLGPGQPYEQYF
DNA: TGTGCCAGCAGCTTAGGCCCGGGGCAACCCTACGAGCAGTACTTC

length: 19
size: NA
D: TRBD2
V: TRBV6-1
J: TRBJ2-7
CDR3: CASSVRLAGGVPQPYEQYF
DNA: TGTGCCAGCAGTGTTAGACTAGCGGGAGGCGTCCCCCAACCCTACGAGCAGTACTTC

length: 13
size: NA
D: NA
V: TRBV6-1
J: TRBJ1-2
CDR3: CASSDGGNYGYTF
DNA: TGTGCCAGCAGTGACGGGGGAAACTATGGCTACACCTTC

length: 12
size: once
D: NA
V: TRBV29-1
J: TRBJ2-7
CDR3: CSVGDSRYEQYF
DNA: TGCAGCGTTGGGGACTCCCGCTACGAGCAGTACTTC

length: 15
size: NA
D: NA
V: TRBV18
J: TRBJ1-6
CDR3: CASSPRSREGSPLHF
DNA: TGTGCCAGCTCACCACGTTCCAGGGAAGGATCACCCCTCCACTTT